These 19 T cell receptor beta chains were all obtained from the same sample, sequenced in a study of PD-1 blockade in classical Hodgkin lymphoma. In every patient, relapse followed autologous stem cell transplantation, while exposure to brentuximab vedotin differed. Libraries were prepared by immunoSEQ multiplex PCR; TCRdb keeps only in-frame clonotypes and omits some of them. The repertoire consists of 24,000 or so clones, with around 70% occurring once and the leading ten covering 2.5% to 3.5%. This specimen consisted of peripheral blood mononuclear cells (PBMCs), obtained at baseline. These receptors originate from a human donor with classical Hodgkin lymphoma.

This clone was detected only once. The V call is TRBV19, the J call TRBJ2-2; possibly TRBD2 for D (7 bases). The CDR3 sequence is 15 residues long. Germline-derived CDR1 and CDR2 are LNHDA and SQIVND (reference sequence). DNA for the CDR3: TGTGCTACACGGCCCGGGGGGTACAGGGCCGGGGAGCTGTTTTTT. Residues: CATRPGGYRAGELFF.

V is TRBV9 and J is TRBJ2-3; no clear D. CDR1 and CDR2 from the germline V gene are SGDLS and YYNGEE. Trimming removed 1 base at V and 2 bases at J, with 5 bases between. The CDR3 consists of 13 residues. CDR3 amino acids: CASSVLDTDTQYF. CDR3 DNA: TGTGCCAGCAGCGTACTCGACACAGATACGCAGTATTTT.

The chain uses TRBV6-6 and TRBJ2-7; TRBD1 matches 7 bases. The V and J ends lost 2 bases and 6 bases, in that order; junction bases with no gene match: 7. CDR3 length: 14 residues. Germline CDR1 MNHNY, CDR2 SVGAGI (reference sequence). CDR3 sequence (DNA): TGTGCCAGCAGTTACCTCCCGACAGGGTCCGAGCAGTACTTC. Protein product: CASSYLPTGSEQYF.

This chain's CDR3 is CASSTGQEGNTIYF. Written as DNA, the CDR3 is TGTGCCAGCTCAACAGGCCAGGAGGGAAACACCATATATTTT. The rearrangement uses TRBV6-1 and TRBJ1-3; the D gene is possibly TRBD1 (5 bases). Germline V gene sequence: CDR1 MNHNS, CDR2 SASEGT. V lost 8 bases to trimming and J lost 4 bases, with 15 bases between them. The CDR3 covers 14 residues.

J is TRBJ2-3 and V is TRBV6-1; weak D call: TRBD2 (6 bases). Trimming pared 11 bases from V and 3 bases from J, leaving 18 bases between. Germline values: CDR1 MNHNS, CDR2 SASEGT. The length of the CDR3 is 14 residues. CDR3 sequence: CAGRGLRLTDTQYF. In DNA, the CDR3 is TGTGCCGGAAGGGGACTTCGACTAACAGATACGCAGTATTTT.

This clone was picked up a small number of times. The V gene is TRBV18, the J gene TRBJ1-1, with D hard to call. Trimming stripped 2 bases from V and 1 base from J, with 5 bases between. Germline V gives CDR1 KGHSH, CDR2 LQKENI. The CDR3 loop spans 13 amino acids. CDR3 bases: TGTGCCAGCTCACCAGGGAAGAACACTGAAGCTTTCTTT. Its protein is CASSPGKNTEAFF.

The chain employs TRBV2 and TRBJ2-7; D ambiguous. Germline lookup yields CDR1 SNHLY and CDR2 FYNNEI. Deletions cut 8 bases from V and 4 bases from J, with 15 bases between. This CDR3 has 13 residues. In nucleotides, the CDR3 is TGTGCCAGCTCCGACGGGCTACGTTACGAGCAGTACTTC. Residues: CASSDGLRYEQYF. Complete variable domain (other parts from reference TRBV2 and TRBJ2-7): EPEVTQTPSHQVTQMGQEVILRCVPISNHLYFYWYRQILGQKVEFLVSFYNNEISEKSEIFDDQFSVERPDGSNFTLKIRSTKLEDSAMYFCASSDGLRYEQYFGPGTRLTVT.

In DNA, the CDR3 is TGTGCCAGCAGTTATCTCGGACAGGGGGCTCTTAACTATGGCTACACCTTC. Its translation: CASSYLGQGALNYGYTF. The chain recombines TRBV28 with TRBJ1-2, with 11 bases fitting TRBD1. Germline V CDR1 and CDR2: MDHEN, SYDVKM. The V segment lost 4 bases and the J segment 1 base; nucleotides outside the gene matches: 8. The CDR3 is made up of 17 amino acids.

The J gene is TRBJ2-1, the V gene TRBV4-1; 7 bases align to TRBD1. The germline CDR1 and CDR2 sequences are MGHRA and YSYEKL. This CDR3 has 17 residues. V lost 4 bases and J lost 6; bases outside the gene matches: 15. The CDR3 spells CASSPRLDRVIGNEQFF. The CDR3 DNA reads as TGCGCCAGCAGCCCCCGCCTAGACAGGGTAATAGGCAATGAGCAGTTCTTC.

This clone has just a few counts. The chain employs TRBV5-4 and TRBJ2-1, with D perhaps TRBD1 or TRBD2 (5 bases each). The V end was cut by 0 bases, the J end by 7 bases, with 5 bases between. Germline V lookup: CDR1 SGHNT, CDR2 YYREEE (reference sequence). CDR3 length: 12 amino acids. Here the CDR3 reads CASSLGGNEQFF. Here the CDR3 DNA reads TGTGCCAGCAGCTTGGGGGGGAATGAGCAGTTCTTC.

The CDR3 region is CASSPPLELSYEQYF. CDR3 DNA sequence: TGTGCCAGCTCACCACCATTGGAACTCTCCTACGAGCAGTACTTC. This chain connects TRBV18 to TRBJ2-7; no clear D. The germline V gene has CDR1 KGHSH and CDR2 LQKENI. The CDR3 spans 15 residues. V lost 0 bases and J 0 bases, leaving 9 bases between the germline ends.

The chain uses TRBV7-2 and TRBJ2-3; the D is unclear. V gave up 1 base and J gave up 4 bases, with 6 bases separating them. This CDR3 is 13 amino acids long. The germline gives CDR1 SGHTA, CDR2 FQGNSA. CDR3 amino acids: CASSLEYSDTQYF. The CDR3 DNA reads as TGTGCCAGCAGCTTAGAATATTCAGATACGCAGTATTTT.

The chain is built from TRBV4-3 and TRBJ2-3, with 8 positions matching TRBD2. Per germline, CDR1 LGHNA and CDR2 YSLEER. This CDR3 contains 17 residues. J lost 0 bases, V lost 3 bases, and 8 bases had no gene match. CDR3 sequence (DNA): TGCGCCAGCAGCCATGGTCTAGCGGGCGCTAGCACAGATACGCAGTATTTT. It yields the protein CASSHGLAGASTDTQYF.

The genes are TRBV7-8 and TRBJ1-2; D remains ambiguous. Germline values: CDR1 SGHVS, CDR2 FQNEAQ. CDR3 length: 15 amino acids. The V end was cut by 1 base, the J end by 7 bases, with 16 bases between. CDR3 in amino acids: CASSLGPRGNGGYTF. In DNA form, the CDR3 reads TGTGCCAGCAGCTTAGGGCCCCGCGGAAACGGTGGCTACACCTTC.

The J gene is TRBJ2-5, the V gene TRBV7-2; 9 positions agree with TRBD1. The CDR3 runs 14 residues. Germline V gene data show CDR1 as SGHTA and CDR2 as FQGNSA. Germline trimming cut 5 bases from V and 3 bases from J; bases unmatched to any gene: 4. The CDR3 is CASSTRDREETQYF. For the CDR3, the DNA is TGTGCCAGCAGCACCAGGGACAGGGAAGAGACCCAGTACTTC.

This clone is deemed medium-sized (0.01 to 0.1%). This sequence joins TRBV4-3 and TRBJ1-1; tentatively, D is TRBD1 (6 bases). The CDR3 is 17 residues long. Trimming took 3 bases from V and 1 from J, leaving 18 bases between them. Germline CDR1 is LGHNA and CDR2 is YSLEER. Here the CDR3 reads CASSQSNRVWKNTEAFF. The CDR3 nucleotides are TGCGCCAGCAGCCAGTCCAACAGGGTGTGGAAGAACACTGAAGCTTTCTTT.

The V and J genes are TRBV4-1 and TRBJ2-1; 9 nucleotides line up with TRBD2. There are 17 residues in the CDR3. Per germline, CDR1 MGHRA and CDR2 YSYEKL. After removal of 0 bases from V and 4 bases from J, the junction contained 7 bases not matched to a gene. CDR3 DNA: TGCGCCAGCAGCCAAGAATTAGGCGGGGGGGCGTACAATGAGCAGTTCTTC. This sequence encodes CASSQELGGGAYNEQFF.

This clone was picked up a small number of times. The V gene is TRBV5-4, the J gene TRBJ1-2, with D perhaps TRBD1 (5 bases). Trimming left V 5 bases short and J 7 bases short, with 15 bases between. CDR3 length: 13 residues. Germline V gene lookup returns CDR1 SGHNT and CDR2 YYREEE (reference sequence). DNA for the CDR3: TGTGCCAGCAGACTTGGCGGGACCGCTGGCTACACCTTC. Protein product: CASRLGGTAGYTF.

V and J are TRBV9 and TRBJ2-1; 12 bases are a match to TRBD2. V trimming: 3 bases; J trimming: 7 bases; junction bases outside the gene matches: 5. The V gene's germline CDR1 is SGDLS and CDR2 YYNGEE. CDR3 length: 15 amino acids. The CDR3 DNA reads as TGTGCCAGCAGCGCCACTAGCGGGGGGCCAAATGAGCAGTTCTTC. Protein product: CASSATSGGPNEQFF.